The next 10 T cell receptor beta chains were all read from a single sample in a study of beta chain features in type 1 diabetes. Of the isolated RNA, all was reverse transcribed, and so the sequenced material was expressed TCRB transcripts. The method was immunoSEQ multiplex PCR; TCRdb's version includes in-frame clones alone and lacks a portion of them. This table holds under 300,000 clones, roughly 20% found once. These TCRs' antigens remain unknown. General observations from the study: Across all four CD4+ subsets, people with type 1 diabetes showed modestly shorter TCRB CDR3s.

The material sequenced was naive CD4+ T cells from blood. The source of these receptors is a woman in her thirties or forties with type 1 diabetes.

This clone was seen only a few times. This chain joins TRBV18 and TRBJ1-2; D may be TRBD1 (6 bases). CDR1 KGHSH and CDR2 LQKENI come from the germline V gene. The CDR3 has 15 amino acids. Trimming took off 2 bases at V and 2 bases at J, with 12 bases between the two ends. The CDR3 coding sequence is TGTGCCAGCTCACCATCACAGGGATTAAACTATGGCTACACCTTC. Its translation is CASSPSQGLNYGYTF.

A few counts support this clone. This sequence joins TRBV7-2 and TRBJ2-7; 8 nucleotides align to TRBD2. Germline CDR1 and CDR2: SGHTA and FQGNSA. CDR3 length: 14 residues. V trimming: 2 bases; J trimming: 3 bases; junction bases outside the gene matches: 3. Here the CDR3 DNA reads TGTGCCAGCAGCTTAAGAGCGGGAGTCTACGAGCAGTACTTC. Translating it yields CASSLRAGVYEQYF.

This clone has a handful of counts. The chain recombines TRBV4-3 with TRBJ1-1; no definite D call. The V end lost 3 bases, the J end lost 5 bases, and 13 bases lay between the germline ends. The CDR3 has 14 amino acids. The V gene's germline CDR1 is LGHNA and CDR2 YSLEER. The CDR3 sequence: CASSQTRVQTEAFF. CDR3 in DNA: TGCGCCAGCAGCCAGACTAGGGTGCAGACTGAAGCTTTCTTT.

This clone was seen a handful of times. The rearrangement uses TRBV20-1 and TRBJ1-1; D gene uncertain. Germline CDR1 and CDR2: DFQATT and SNEGSKA (reference sequence). The CDR3 contains 10 residues. The CDR3, as DNA: TGCAGCGGTAGGCGGGCTGAAGCTTTCTTT. It is translated as CSGRRAEAFF.

V is TRBV28 and J is TRBJ2-1, with D perhaps TRBD1 (5 bases). Germline V gene sequence: CDR1 MDHEN, CDR2 SYDVKM. CDR3 length: 15 amino acids. Deletions cut 1 base from V and 5 bases from J, with 12 bases between. The CDR3 is CASSLLDTINNEQFF. In nucleotides, the CDR3 is TGTGCCAGCAGTTTATTGGACACTATCAACAATGAGCAGTTCTTC.

This clone has a handful of counts. The chain is built from TRBV29-1 and TRBJ1-2; tentatively, D is TRBD1 (5 bases). CDR1 is SQVTM, CDR2 ANQGSEA, per germline. The V gene lost 5 bases and the J gene lost 2 bases, with 21 bases spanning the gap. The CDR3 runs to 16 residues. In nucleotides, the CDR3 is TGCAGCGTTCCGCCAGTTACAGGAAATATCAACTATGGCTACACCTTC. This encodes CSVPPVTGNINYGYTF.

This sequence joins TRBV28 and TRBJ2-7, with 8 bases fitting TRBD1. The V gene's germline CDR1 is MDHEN and CDR2 SYDVKM. Trimming at V came to 0 bases and at J to 4 bases, leaving 2 bases not matched to a gene. CDR3 length equals 14 residues. CDR3: CASSLWQGAYEQYF. The DNA for the CDR3 is TGTGCCAGCAGTTTATGGCAGGGGGCTTACGAGCAGTACTTC.

The chain has TRBV5-4 and TRBJ2-7, with 7 bases matching TRBD1. CDR1 is SGHNT and CDR2 is YYREEE in the germline V gene (reference sequence). V gave up 2 bases and J gave up 3 bases; unmatched junction bases: 8. The CDR3 contains 15 residues. The CDR3 DNA sequence: TGTGCCAGCAGCTTAGACCCTACAGGGGTCTACGAGCAGTACTTC. Residues: CASSLDPTGVYEQYF. Full variable domain (remainder filled in from reference TRBV5-4 and TRBJ2-7): ETGVTQSPTHLIKTRGQQVTLRCSSQSGHNTVSWYQQALGQGPQFIFQYYREEENGRGNFPPRFSGLQFPNYSSELNVNALELDDSALYLCASSLDPTGVYEQYFGPGTRLTVT.

This clone was counted between two and nine times. V and J are TRBV7-9 and TRBJ2-1; the match to TRBD2 covers 9 bases. The junction had 11 bases not matched to a gene; V was cut back by 5 bases and J by 9 bases. This CDR3 has 15 residues. Germline-derived CDR1 and CDR2 are SEHNR and FQNEAQ (reference sequence). DNA of the CDR3: TGTGCCAGCAGCCCCGGGGTAGCGGGGGTGGTTGAGCAGTTCTTC. Translated: CASSPGVAGVVEQFF.

The chain employs TRBV5-4 and TRBJ1-3; TRBD1 agrees at 8 bases. V was clipped by 0 bases and J by 4 bases; unmatched bases: 6. Germline CDR1 SGHNT, CDR2 YYREEE (reference sequence). There are 16 residues in the CDR3. The CDR3 region has the DNA TGTGCCAGCAGCTTGGCCGGACAGGGTTCAGGAAACACCATATATTTT. Translation: CASSLAGQGSGNTIYF.